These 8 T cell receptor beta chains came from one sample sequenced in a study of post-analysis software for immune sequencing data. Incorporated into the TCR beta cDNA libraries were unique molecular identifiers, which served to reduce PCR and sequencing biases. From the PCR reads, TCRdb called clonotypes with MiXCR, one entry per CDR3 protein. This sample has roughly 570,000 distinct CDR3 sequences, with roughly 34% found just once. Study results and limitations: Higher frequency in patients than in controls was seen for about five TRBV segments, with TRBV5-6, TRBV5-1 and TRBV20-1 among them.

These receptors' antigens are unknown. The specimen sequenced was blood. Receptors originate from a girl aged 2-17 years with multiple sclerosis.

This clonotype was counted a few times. The CDR3 spells CSVREGPHGADTQYF. The CDR3 nucleotides are TGCAGCGTTCGCGAGGGGCCCCACGGGGCAGATACGCAGTATTTT. V and J are TRBV29-1 and TRBJ2-3, with D perhaps being TRBD1 or TRBD2 (5 bases each). This CDR3 spans 15 amino acids. Germline CDR1 SQVTM, CDR2 ANQGSEA. V gave up 5 bases and J gave up 4 bases, with 19 bases separating them.

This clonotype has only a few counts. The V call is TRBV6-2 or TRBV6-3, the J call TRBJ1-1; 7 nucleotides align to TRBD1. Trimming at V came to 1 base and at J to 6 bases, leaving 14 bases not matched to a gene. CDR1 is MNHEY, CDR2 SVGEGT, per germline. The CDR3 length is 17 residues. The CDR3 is CASSYYGTAYLDSEAFF. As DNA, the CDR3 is TGTGCCAGCAGTTACTACGGGACAGCTTATCTTGACTCTGAAGCTTTCTTT.

CDR3 DNA: TGTGCCAGCAGCTTAATTAGCGGGGGTTACACAGATACGCAGTATTTT. Its translation is CASSLISGGYTDTQYF. The chain is built from TRBV11-2 and TRBJ2-3, with 9 bases lining up with TRBD2. Germline-derived CDR1 and CDR2 are SGHAT and FQNNGV. V lost 2 bases, J lost 2 bases, and 5 bases stayed unmatched. The CDR3 totals 16 residues.

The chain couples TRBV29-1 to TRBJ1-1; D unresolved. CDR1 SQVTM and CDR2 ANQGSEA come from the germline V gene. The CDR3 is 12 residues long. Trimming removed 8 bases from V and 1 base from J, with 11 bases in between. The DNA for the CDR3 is TGCAGCTCTACGTGGGGGAACACTGAAGCTTTCTTT. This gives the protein CSSTWGNTEAFF.

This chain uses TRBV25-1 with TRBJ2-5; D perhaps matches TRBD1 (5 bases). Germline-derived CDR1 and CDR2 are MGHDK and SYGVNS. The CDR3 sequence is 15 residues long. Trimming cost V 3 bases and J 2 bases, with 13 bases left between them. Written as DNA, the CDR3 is TGTGCCAGCAGTGAGCCCCGACAGCTTCAAGAGACCCAGTACTTC. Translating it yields CASSEPRQLQETQYF.

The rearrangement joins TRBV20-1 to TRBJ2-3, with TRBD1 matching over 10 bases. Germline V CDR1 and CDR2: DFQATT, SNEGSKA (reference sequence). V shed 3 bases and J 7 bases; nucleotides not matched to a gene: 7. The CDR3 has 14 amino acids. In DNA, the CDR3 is TGCAGTGCTAGTGCGGACAGGGGGGGGAATACGCAGTATTTT. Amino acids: CSASADRGGNTQYF.

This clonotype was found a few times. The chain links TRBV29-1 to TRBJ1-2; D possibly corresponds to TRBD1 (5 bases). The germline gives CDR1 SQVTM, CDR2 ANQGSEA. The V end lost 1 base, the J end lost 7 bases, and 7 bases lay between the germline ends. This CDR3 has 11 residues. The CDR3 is CSVEGGVGYTF. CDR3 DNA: TGCAGCGTTGAAGGAGGGGTTGGCTACACCTTC.

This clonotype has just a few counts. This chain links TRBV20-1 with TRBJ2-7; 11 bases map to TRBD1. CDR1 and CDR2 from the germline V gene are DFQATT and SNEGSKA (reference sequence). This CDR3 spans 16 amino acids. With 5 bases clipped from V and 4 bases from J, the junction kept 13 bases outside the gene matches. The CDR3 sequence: CSAQDRDRGIKYEQYF. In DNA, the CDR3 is TGCAGTGCTCAGGACCGGGACAGGGGGATCAAGTACGAGCAGTACTTC.